Here is one T cell receptor (beta chain) with its context. What it binds is unknown. The data were obtained in a study of cytomegalovirus exposure and HLA in healthy donors. Study results and caveats: Later analysis identified several of the most significant clusters that appeared linked to common viral pathogens.

CDR3 size: 13 residues. The germline V gene has CDR1 LNHDA and CDR2 SQIVND (reference sequence). Trimming stripped 8 bases from V and 2 bases from J, with 12 bases between. The PCR contained 60 Vbeta and 13 Jbeta primers. Assay: immunoSEQ multiplex PCR; the TCRdb copy retains only in-frame clones and omits some. The sample records about 98,000 clones, approximately 72% being singletons. The material sequenced was PBMCs. This TCR came from a man between 18 and 29 years old in good health and CMV-seropositive. V is TRBV19 and J is TRBJ1-1; the D gene is possibly TRBD1 (6 bases). CDR3 amino acids: CASGGALNTEAFF. The CDR3 coding sequence is TGTGCCAGTGGGGGCGCGTTAAACACTGAAGCTTTCTTT.